The clone carrying this TCR delta chain was counted a few times. Germline V lookup: CDR1 GEAIGNYY, CDR2 EKD. The V and J ends lost 2 bases and 0 bases, in that order; junction bases with no gene match: 13. The CDR3 has 19 residues. This record comes from a study of gamma-delta T cells after stem cell transplantation. TCRdb re-called clones from the RT-PCR reads using CATT. Among more than 1,100 delta-chain clones listed, approximately 14% were seen once. The sequenced sample consisted of gamma-delta T cells. The chain is built from TRDV2 and TRDJ1; 11 nucleotides match TRDD3. The receptor was isolated from a human donor. It is not recorded whose cells these are; they may come from a transplant donor. The DNA for the CDR3 is TGTGCCTGTGACAGACTCGTGGGGGATACGGGTCCGTACACCGATAAACTCATCTTT. This translates into CACDRLVGDTGPYTDKLIF.